This TCR beta chain was identified in a study of blood T cell repertoires in COVID-19 (dated by TCRdb to about 2020). Describing the broader study: Collaborator samples came from the United States, Italy and Spain and covered acute and convalescent phases of COVID-19. The material from the prospective study consisted of cDNA or gDNA derived from T cells, B-cell-depleted T cells, or PBMCs. Subjects who had been exposed to COVID-19, were actively infected with it, or had recovered from it provided the deeply sampled blood TCRbeta repertoires that made up the dataset. A freely available public database, intended as a resource for researchers studying the immune response to SARS-CoV-2, is where the repertoires were released. The samples were drawn from the first 160 participants of the ongoing ImmuneRACE study and from 950 to 1,500 subjects provided by 6 global collaborators. Sample metadata almost always included a de-identified subject ID, COVID-19 status, age in years and sex. Where available, HLA class I and class II types were obtained from metadata supplied by the sample provider rather than from assay-based typing.

As regards this clone: This receptor's antigen is unknown. Qualities for individual bases were not recorded, and no much larger clone is one base off.

TCRbeta CDR3 regions were amplified from genomic DNA using the immunoSEQ Assay, a bias-controlled multiplex PCR. Under the source paper's analysis protocol: The number of nucleated cells in each sample was estimated by amplification of reference gene primers within the assay. To quantify the absolute abundance of each unique TCRbeta CDR3 rearrangement, sequence reads were collapsed and filtered. For each sample, productive Simpson clonality was calculated as the square root of Simpson's diversity index over productive rearrangements. TCRdb's version of the immuneACCESS table is confined to in-frame rearrangements and falls short of the full clone set. An unresolved V gene accounts for under half of the shortfall where checked; the remainder is of unknown origin. V and J calls and clone size are given by that table; D and trimming were obtained from the DNA. In all, the sample holds under 200,000 clones, and about 80% of those were seen once. About 12% of the sample lies in the top ten.

Enrolling through a virtual design, the prospective study's participants ranged in age from roughly 18 to 90 years and lived across 20 to 25 United States geographic areas. In the prospective study, cohorts were assigned on the basis of participant-reported clinical history obtained from a screening survey and a study questionnaire. Recovered participants in ImmuneRACE Cohort 3 were defined by two consecutive negative NP/OP PCR tests, clearance by a healthcare professional, or resolution of symptoms. In the prospective study, whole blood, serum and a nasopharyngeal or oropharyngeal swab were collected from each participant by mobile phlebotomists. Participants in the prospective study had the option to provide additional blood draws and questionnaires over a roughly two-month period. Blood samples from the prospective study were shipped frozen or at room temperature prior to DNA extraction. What the research found in general, with its limitations: Clinical and demographic metadata were provided uncurated, with the amount varying by source and participant.

The TCR was taken from a man aged 50-59 years who had recovered from COVID-19. Sequenced sample: PBMCs or T cells enriched from blood (not recorded which).

For the CDR3, the sequence is CASSEARQGRRSEAFF. The nucleotides read TGTGCCAGCAGTGAAGCCCGACAGGGTAGGAGATCTGAAGCTTTCTTT. The rearrangement joined TRBV6-1 to TRBJ1-1, and TRBD1 aligns with 7 junction nucleotides. From the cysteine up to the phenylalanine, the CDR3 has a length of 16 residues. Of all the DNA, just the CDR3 is kept, 48 bases in frame from base 1. V lost 0 bases and J lost 6 bases, and the count of bases not matched to a germline gene is 10. Taken from the germline V gene, the CDR1 and CDR2 loops are MNHNS and SASEGT.